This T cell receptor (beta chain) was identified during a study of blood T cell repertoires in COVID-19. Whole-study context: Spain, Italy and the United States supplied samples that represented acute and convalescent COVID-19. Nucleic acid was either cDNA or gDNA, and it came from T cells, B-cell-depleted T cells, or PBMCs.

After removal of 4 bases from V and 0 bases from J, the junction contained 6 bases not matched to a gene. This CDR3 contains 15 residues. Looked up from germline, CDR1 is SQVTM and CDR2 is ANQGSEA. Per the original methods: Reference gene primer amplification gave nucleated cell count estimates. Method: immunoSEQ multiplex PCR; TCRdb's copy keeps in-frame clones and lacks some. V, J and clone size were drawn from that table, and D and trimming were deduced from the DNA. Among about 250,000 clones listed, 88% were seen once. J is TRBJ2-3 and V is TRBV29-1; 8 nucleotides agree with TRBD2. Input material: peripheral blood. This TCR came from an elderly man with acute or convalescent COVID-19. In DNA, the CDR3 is TGCAGCGTTGCGGCCCCTAGCGGGAGCACAGATACGCAGTATTTT. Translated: CSVAAPSGSTDTQYF.